This passage covers 25 T cell receptor beta chains from one sample sequenced in a study of T cells in Graves' hyperthyroidism and ophthalmopathy. Template material for amplifying TCR beta CDR3 regions consisted of RNA transcripts. HTBI primers were the set used in a first-round RT-PCR of the TCR CDR3. TCRdb analysed the multiplex PCR reads with MiXCR anew, one entry per CDR3 protein. The top ten clones hold around 9.3% of a sample with hundreds of thousands of distinct CDR3 sequences, 38% of them seen once. Source material: blood. The receptors were gathered from a man between 18 and 35 years old with Graves' hyperthyroidism.

This clonotype has at least ten counts. In DNA, the CDR3 is TGTGCCAGCAGAACACGCTACGGCAACACCATATATTTT. Encoded protein: CASRTRYGNTIYF. V and J are TRBV5-6 and TRBJ1-3; D is ambiguous. The germline V and J ends were trimmed by 5 bases and 7 bases, with 13 bases remaining between them. The CDR3 has 13 residues. Germline lookup yields CDR1 SGHDT and CDR2 YYEEEE.

This clonotype has just a few counts. The chain joins TRBV7-2 to TRBJ1-3, with D unclear. Trimming removed 5 bases from V and 1 base from J, with 9 bases in between. This CDR3 is 14 amino acids long. Germline values: CDR1 SGHTA, CDR2 FQGNSA. The CDR3 region is CASSPIGSGNTIYF. Written as DNA, the CDR3 is TGTGCCAGCAGCCCGATCGGATCTGGAAACACCATATATTTT.

Only a few counts were recorded for this clonotype. V usage is TRBV4-3 and J usage is TRBJ1-5, with a possible D match to TRBD1 (6 bases). The CDR3 runs 15 residues. Germline V CDR1 and CDR2: LGHNA, YSLEER. Trimming removed 0 bases at V and 6 bases at J, with 12 bases between. The CDR3 reads CASSQDWRGGQPQHF. The CDR3, as DNA: TGCGCCAGCAGCCAAGATTGGAGGGGGGGTCAGCCCCAGCATTTT.

This clonotype was counted ten times or more. The chain recombines TRBV7-9 with TRBJ1-6, with a possible D match to TRBD1 (5 bases). Per germline, CDR1 SEHNR and CDR2 FQNEAQ (reference sequence). The CDR3 has 15 amino acids. V was pared by 2 bases and J by 8 bases, with 13 bases between. The CDR3: CASSLPRDGYSPLHF. CDR3 nucleotide sequence: TGTGCCAGCAGCTTACCGCGGGACGGCTATTCACCCCTCCACTTT. Complete variable domain (other parts from reference TRBV7-9 and TRBJ1-6): DTGVSQNPRHKITKRGQNVTFRCDPISEHNRLYWYRQTLGQGPEFLTYFQNEAQLEKSRLLSDRFSAERPKGSFSTLEIQRTEQGDSAMYLCASSLPRDGYSPLHFGNGTRLTVT.

To note about this clonotype: The missing conserved phenylalanine or tryptophan at the end of this CDR3 makes a read error likely. In DNA, the CDR3 is TGTGCTAGCGTTCAGAGACAGGGGTACAATCAGCCCCAGCATCTT. It translates to CASVQRQGYNQPQHL. The genes are TRBV25-1 and TRBJ1-5; 8 nucleotides line up with TRBD1. Per the germline V gene, CDR1 is MGHDK and CDR2 is SYGVNS. The CDR3 totals 15 residues.

The V call is TRBV9, the J call TRBJ1-6; no reliable D call. CDR1 is SGDLS, CDR2 YYNGEE, per germline. V dropped 4 bases and J dropped 10 bases, with 18 bases sitting between them. The CDR3 is made up of 15 amino acids. CDR3 coding DNA: TGTGCCAGCAGCCCCGAGTGGCAGGAATCGTCACCCCTCCACTTT. This sequence encodes CASSPEWQESSPLHF.

In its sample, this clonotype was seen once. This chain uses TRBV15 with TRBJ2-6, with a possible D match to TRBD1 (6 bases). CDR1 and CDR2 from the germline V gene are LNHNV and YYDKDF (reference sequence). The CDR3 covers 16 residues. Deletions cut 4 bases from V and 2 bases from J, with 12 bases between. CDR3 sequence reads: CATSKGGETGANVLTF. The CDR3 region has the DNA TGTGCCACCAGCAAAGGGGGAGAAACTGGGGCCAACGTCCTGACTTTC.

This chain links TRBV7-2 with TRBJ1-1; D may be TRBD1 (6 bases). Germline lookup yields CDR1 SGHTA and CDR2 FQGNSA. There are 17 residues in the CDR3. The V and J ends lost 5 bases and 1 base respectively, with 20 bases between them. DNA of the CDR3: TGTGCCAGCAGCCCTCGTGAAAGACGGGGGGCGAACACTGAAGCTTTCTTT. Translating gives CASSPRERRGANTEAFF.

V usage is TRBV25-1 and J usage is TRBJ1-6; 9 bases map to TRBD1. There are 15 residues in the CDR3. CDR1 is MGHDK, CDR2 SYGVNS, per germline. V was clipped by 6 bases and J by 10 bases; unmatched bases: 10. CDR3 loop: CASSLTGGAWSPLHF. The CDR3 coding sequence is TGTGCCAGCAGCCTGACAGGGGGAGCATGGTCACCCCTCCACTTT.

This rearrangement joins TRBV5-5 to TRBJ2-7; 8 bases are a match to TRBD2. Losses at the gene ends were 0 bases for V and 3 bases for J; bases not matched to a gene: 5. This CDR3 spans 15 amino acids. CDR1 SGHKS and CDR2 YYEKEE come from the germline V gene (reference sequence). CDR3 amino acids: CASSLESGSLYEQYF. Here the CDR3 DNA reads TGTGCCAGCAGCTTGGAAAGCGGGAGCCTCTACGAGCAGTACTTC.

In its sample, this clonotype was seen once. The V and J genes are TRBV14 and TRBJ1-4, with TRBD1 identical over 10 bases. Germline V gene sequence: CDR1 SGHDN, CDR2 FVKESK. The J segment lost 8 bases and the V segment lost 2 bases, leaving 2 bases of the junction unmatched. The CDR3 totals 14 residues. CDR3 in amino acids: CASSQPGQGEKLFF. CDR3 nucleotide sequence: TGTGCCAGCAGCCAACCGGGACAGGGGGAAAAACTGTTTTTT.

V gene TRBV28 combines with J gene TRBJ2-5, with D perhaps TRBD1 or TRBD2 (5 bases each). V lost 7 bases, J lost 6 bases, and 12 bases lay in between. The CDR3 runs to 12 residues. CDR1 is MDHEN and CDR2 is SYDVKM in the germline V gene. Here the CDR3 DNA reads TGTGCCAGCAAAGGGACCACAAAGACCCAGTACTTC. Its translation: CASKGTTKTQYF.

At least ten counts were recorded for this clonotype. The CDR3 DNA reads TGTGCCATCAGTGAGTATGTTTCTAGCGGCCTCTCCTACGAGCAGTACTTC. It yields the protein CAISEYVSSGLSYEQYF. The J gene is TRBJ2-7, the V gene TRBV10-3, with 7 bases that match TRBD2. J was trimmed by 0 bases and V by 1 base; bases with no gene match: 9. The CDR3 is 17 amino acids. Germline CDR1 and CDR2: ENHRY and SYGVKD.

This clonotype appeared a few times. The chain has TRBV9 and TRBJ2-7, with D hard to call. Trimming shortened V by 3 bases and J by 6 bases, and 10 bases separated the two germline ends. This CDR3 spans 12 amino acids. Germline-derived CDR1 and CDR2 are SGDLS and YYNGEE. CDR3 protein: CASSGALGEQYF. The CDR3 DNA follows: TGTGCCAGCAGCGGGGCCCTCGGCGAGCAGTACTTC.

This clonotype has a count of ten or more. Here the CDR3 DNA reads TGTGCCAGCAGCCCCGGCACAGATAGCAATCAGCCCCAGCATTTT. Translation gives CASSPGTDSNQPQHF. The V call is TRBV7-2, the J call TRBJ1-5; D is unresolved. Trimming took off 5 bases at V and 0 bases at J, with 11 bases between the two ends. Per the germline V gene, CDR1 is SGHTA and CDR2 is FQGNSA. This CDR3 comprises 15 residues. Filled out from reference TRBV7-2 and TRBJ1-5, the complete variable domain reads GAGVSQSPSNKVTEKGKDVELRCDPISGHTALYWYRQSLGQGLEFLIYFQGNSAPDKSGLPSDRFSAERTGGSVSTLTIQRTQQEDSAVYLCASSPGTDSNQPQHFGDGTRLSIL.

V usage is TRBV29-1 and J usage is TRBJ2-7; no definite D call. V dropped 2 bases and J dropped 3 bases, with 11 bases sitting between them. From germline, CDR1 is SQVTM and CDR2 ANQGSEA. This CDR3 comprises 13 residues. DNA of the CDR3: TGCAGCGTTGAATCCTGGGGTGGCTACGAGCAGTACTTC. It specifies CSVESWGGYEQYF.

V gene TRBV20-1 combines with J gene TRBJ2-5, with 9 bases fitting TRBD2. CDR1 is DFQATT and CDR2 is SNEGSKA in the germline V gene (reference sequence). The junction had 5 bases not matched to a gene; V was cut back by 0 bases and J by 3 bases. This CDR3 is 15 amino acids long. This CDR3 reads CSAREAGGLKETQYF. CDR3 nucleotides: TGCAGTGCTAGAGAGGCGGGGGGGCTAAAAGAGACCCAGTACTTC.

Only a few counts were recorded for this clonotype. CDR3 amino acids: CASSVGLGIETQYF. CDR3 DNA sequence: TGTGCCAGCAGCGTTGGTCTGGGAATAGAGACCCAGTACTTC. The chain employs TRBV5-4 and TRBJ2-5; unclear D gene. There are 14 residues in the CDR3. V lost 4 bases and J 4 bases, leaving 14 bases between the germline ends. The V gene's germline CDR1 is SGHNT and CDR2 YYREEE (reference sequence).

About this clonotype itself: The germline gene is not matched at one end of the junction; a read error may be the cause. V and J are TRBV5-6 and TRBJ2-7; 11 bases are a match to TRBD2. CDR1 is SGHDT and CDR2 is YYEEEE in the germline V gene. The CDR3 covers 15 residues. This CDR3 reads CASSSMGLAENERYF. CDR3 nucleotides: TGTGCCAGCAGTTCCATGGGACTAGCGGAAAACGAGCGGTACTTC.

V usage is TRBV20-1 and J usage is TRBJ2-7; D call uncertain. CDR3 length equals 12 residues. The germline CDR1 and CDR2 sequences are DFQATT and SNEGSKA (reference sequence). The germline V and J ends were trimmed by 3 bases and 4 bases, with 10 bases remaining between them. The CDR3 sequence: CSASDIGYEQYF. The CDR3 DNA reads TGCAGTGCTAGCGACATTGGGTACGAGCAGTACTTC.

The rearrangement uses TRBV7-9 and TRBJ2-7; 7 bases line up with TRBD2. Germline V CDR1 and CDR2: SEHNR, FQNEAQ (reference sequence). V gave up 5 bases and J gave up 0 bases; unmatched junction bases: 10. The CDR3 is 16 residues long. CDR3 loop: CASSPVSGPSSYEQYF. CDR3 nucleotide sequence: TGTGCCAGCAGCCCCGTTAGCGGGCCGAGCTCCTACGAGCAGTACTTC.

The V and J genes are TRBV6-1 and TRBJ1-5; D not certain. Germline V gene data show CDR1 as MNHNS and CDR2 as SASEGT. V was pared by 5 bases and J by 6 bases, with 17 bases between. The CDR3 length is 15 residues. The CDR3 is CASSPDTLPGQPQHF. CDR3 bases: TGTGCCAGCAGTCCAGACACCCTCCCCGGTCAGCCCCAGCATTTT.

This chain links TRBV10-2 with TRBJ1-3; no clear D. The CDR3 covers 13 residues. Per the germline V gene, CDR1 is WSHSY and CDR2 is SAAADI. Trimming stripped 0 bases from V and 4 bases from J, with 4 bases between. The chain's CDR3 is CASSESGGNTIYF. The DNA for the CDR3 is TGCGCCAGCAGTGAGTCGGGGGGAAACACCATATATTTT.

The CDR3 DNA follows: TGTGCCAGTAGCCGCCGGGACACCAACGCCCACGAGCAGTACTTC. Protein: CASSRRDTNAHEQYF. The chain uses TRBV19 and TRBJ2-7, with D tentatively TRBD1 (6 bases). The V end lost 6 bases, the J end lost 5 bases, and 20 bases lay between the germline ends. Germline CDR1 LNHDA, CDR2 SQIVND (reference sequence). The CDR3 runs to 15 residues.

Note on this clonotype: A much larger clone lies a single base off, so this may be a read error. The chain recombines TRBV15 with TRBJ2-7, with D perhaps matching TRBD1 or TRBD2 (5 bases each). There are 13 residues in the CDR3. V was clipped by 5 bases and J by 6 bases, with 14 bases between them. Germline lookup yields CDR1 LNHNV and CDR2 YYDKDF (reference sequence). Here the CDR3 reads CATSLLGESEQYF. Written as DNA, the CDR3 is TGTGCCACCAGCTTGTTGGGGGAAAGCGAGCAGTACTTC. The complete variable domain, with remaining parts taken from reference TRBV15 and TRBJ2-7, reads DAMVIQNPRYQVTQFGKPVTLSCSQTLNHNVMYWYQQKSSQAPKLLFHYYDKDFNNEADTPDNFQSRRPNTSFCFLDIRSPGLGDTAMYLCATSLLGESEQYFGPGTRLTVT.